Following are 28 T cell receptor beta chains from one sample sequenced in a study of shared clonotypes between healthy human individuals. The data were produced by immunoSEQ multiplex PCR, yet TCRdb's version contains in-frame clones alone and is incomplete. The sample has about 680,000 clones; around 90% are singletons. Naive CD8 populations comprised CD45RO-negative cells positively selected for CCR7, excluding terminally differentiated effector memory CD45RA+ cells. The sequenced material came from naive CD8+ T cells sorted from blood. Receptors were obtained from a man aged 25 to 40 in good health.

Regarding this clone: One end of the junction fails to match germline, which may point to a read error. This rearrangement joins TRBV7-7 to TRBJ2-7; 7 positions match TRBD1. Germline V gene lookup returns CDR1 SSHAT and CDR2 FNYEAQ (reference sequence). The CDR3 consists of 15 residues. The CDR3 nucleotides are TGTGCTAGCAGCTTAGGCATCGGGACAGCCTACGAGCAGTACTTC. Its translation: CASSLGIGTAYEQYF.

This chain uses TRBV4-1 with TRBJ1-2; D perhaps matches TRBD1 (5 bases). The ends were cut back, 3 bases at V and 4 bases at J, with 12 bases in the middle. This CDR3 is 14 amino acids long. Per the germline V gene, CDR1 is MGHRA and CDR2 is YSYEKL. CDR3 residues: CASSHLSGGYGYTF. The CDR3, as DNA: TGCGCCAGCAGCCACCTCTCCGGGGGCTATGGCTACACCTTC.

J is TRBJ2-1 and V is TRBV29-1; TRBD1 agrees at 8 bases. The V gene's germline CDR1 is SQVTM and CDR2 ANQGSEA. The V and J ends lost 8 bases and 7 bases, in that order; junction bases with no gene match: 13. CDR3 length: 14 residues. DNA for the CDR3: TGCAGCTCGGGGAGACAGGGGATAAGGAATGAGCAGTTCTTC. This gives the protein CSSGRQGIRNEQFF.

DNA for the CDR3: TGTGCCAGCAGCTCAAACAGGGATTCTACTAATGAAAAACTGTTTTTT. Encoded protein: CASSSNRDSTNEKLFF. The chain employs TRBV7-9 and TRBJ1-4; tentatively, D is TRBD1 (6 bases). CDR3 length: 16 residues. Trimming pared 4 bases from V and 2 bases from J, leaving 14 bases between. The V gene's germline CDR1 is SEHNR and CDR2 FQNEAQ (reference sequence).

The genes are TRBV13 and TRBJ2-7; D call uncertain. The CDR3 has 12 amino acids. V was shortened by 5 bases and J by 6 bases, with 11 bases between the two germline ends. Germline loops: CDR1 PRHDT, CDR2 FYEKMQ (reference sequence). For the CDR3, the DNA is TGTGCCAGCAGCCCAGCACCGAGCGAGCAGTACTTC. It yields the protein CASSPAPSEQYF.

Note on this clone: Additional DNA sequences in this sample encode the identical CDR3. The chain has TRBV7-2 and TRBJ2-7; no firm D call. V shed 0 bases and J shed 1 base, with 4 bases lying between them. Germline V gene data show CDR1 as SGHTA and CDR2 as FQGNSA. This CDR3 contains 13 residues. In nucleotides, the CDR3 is TGTGCCAGCAGCTTAGCGCTGTCCTACGAGCAGTACTTC. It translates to CASSLALSYEQYF.

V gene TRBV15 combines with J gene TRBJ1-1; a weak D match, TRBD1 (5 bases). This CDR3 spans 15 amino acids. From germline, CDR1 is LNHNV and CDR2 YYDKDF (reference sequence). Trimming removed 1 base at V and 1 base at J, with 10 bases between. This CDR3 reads CATSRGGQGNTEAFF. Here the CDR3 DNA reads TGTGCCACCAGCAGAGGTGGGCAGGGGAACACTGAAGCTTTCTTT.

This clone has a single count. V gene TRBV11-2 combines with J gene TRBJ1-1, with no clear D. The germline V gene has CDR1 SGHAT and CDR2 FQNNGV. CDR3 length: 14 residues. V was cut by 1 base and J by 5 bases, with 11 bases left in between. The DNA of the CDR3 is TGTGCCAGCAGCTTAGGTCGGGGATATACTGAAGCTTTCTTT. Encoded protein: CASSLGRGYTEAFF.

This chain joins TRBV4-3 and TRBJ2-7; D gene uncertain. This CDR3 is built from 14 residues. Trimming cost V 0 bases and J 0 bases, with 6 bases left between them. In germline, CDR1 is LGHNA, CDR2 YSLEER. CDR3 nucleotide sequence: TGCGCCAGCAGCCAAGACGGCAACTCCTACGAGCAGTACTTC. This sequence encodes CASSQDGNSYEQYF.

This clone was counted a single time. CDR3 amino acids: CASSRRLVSAYNEQFF. In DNA form, the CDR3 reads TGTGCCAGCAGCAGAAGACTCGTATCCGCCTACAATGAGCAGTTCTTC. The rearrangement joins TRBV5-8 to TRBJ2-1; D remains ambiguous. Trimming pared 4 bases from V and 2 bases from J, leaving 16 bases between. Germline loops: CDR1 SGHTS, CDR2 YDEGEE. CDR3 size: 16 residues.

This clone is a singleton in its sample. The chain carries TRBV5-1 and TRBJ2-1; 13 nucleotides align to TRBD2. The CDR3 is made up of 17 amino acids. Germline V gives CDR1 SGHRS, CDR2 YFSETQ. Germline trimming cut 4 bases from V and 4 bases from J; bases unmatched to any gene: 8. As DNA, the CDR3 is TGCGCCAGCAGCCCGGGGACTAGCGGGGATAATTACAATGAGCAGTTCTTC. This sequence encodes CASSPGTSGDNYNEQFF.

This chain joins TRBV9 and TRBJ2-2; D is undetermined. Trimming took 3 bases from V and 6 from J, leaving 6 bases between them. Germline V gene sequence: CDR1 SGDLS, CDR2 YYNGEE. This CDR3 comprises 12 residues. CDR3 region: CASSAGAGELFF. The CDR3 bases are TGTGCCAGCAGCGCCGGAGCCGGGGAGCTGTTTTTT.

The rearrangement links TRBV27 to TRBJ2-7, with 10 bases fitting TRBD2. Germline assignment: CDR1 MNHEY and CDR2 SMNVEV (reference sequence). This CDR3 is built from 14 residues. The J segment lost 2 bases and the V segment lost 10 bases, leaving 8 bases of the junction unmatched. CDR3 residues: CATGTSGAAYEQYF. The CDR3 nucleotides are TGTGCCACCGGTACTAGCGGGGCCGCCTACGAGCAGTACTTC.

This CDR3 is CASSSPIYEQYF. The CDR3 DNA reads TGTGCCAGCAGCTCGCCCATCTACGAGCAGTACTTC. The chain combines TRBV5-5 with TRBJ2-7; D is uncertain. The CDR3 loop spans 12 amino acids. Trimming left V 3 bases short and J 3 bases short, with 7 bases between. Looked up from germline, CDR1 is SGHKS and CDR2 is YYEKEE (reference sequence).

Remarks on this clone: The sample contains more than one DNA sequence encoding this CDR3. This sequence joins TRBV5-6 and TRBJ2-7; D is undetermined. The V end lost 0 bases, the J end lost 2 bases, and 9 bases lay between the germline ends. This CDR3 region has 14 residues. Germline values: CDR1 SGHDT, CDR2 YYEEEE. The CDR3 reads CASSLGQSTYEQYF. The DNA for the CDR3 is TGTGCCAGCAGCTTGGGGCAGTCAACCTACGAGCAGTACTTC. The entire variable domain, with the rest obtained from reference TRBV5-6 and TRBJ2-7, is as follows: DAGVTQSPTHLIKTRGQQVTLRCSPKSGHDTVSWYQQALGQGPQFIFQYYEEEERQRGNFPDRFSGHQFPNYSSELNVNALLLGDSALYLCASSLGQSTYEQYFGPGTRLTVT.

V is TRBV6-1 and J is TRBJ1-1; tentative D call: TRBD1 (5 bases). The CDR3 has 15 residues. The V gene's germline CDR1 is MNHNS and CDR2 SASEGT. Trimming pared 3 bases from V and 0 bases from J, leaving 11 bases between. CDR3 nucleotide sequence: TGTGCCAGCAGTGAGGGGTGGGGCTTGAACACTGAAGCTTTCTTT. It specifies CASSEGWGLNTEAFF.

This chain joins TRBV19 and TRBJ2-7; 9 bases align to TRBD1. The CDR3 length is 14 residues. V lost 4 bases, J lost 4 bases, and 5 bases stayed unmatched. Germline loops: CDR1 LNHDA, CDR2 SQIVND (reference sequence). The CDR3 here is CASSTWDREYEQYF. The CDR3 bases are TGTGCCAGTAGTACGTGGGACAGGGAATACGAGCAGTACTTC.

As DNA, the CDR3 is TGCGCCAGCAGCCAAGTGGGACAGGGGTTAGGTGAGCAGTTCTTC. Amino acid sequence: CASSQVGQGLGEQFF. This chain joins TRBV4-3 and TRBJ2-1; 10 bases align to TRBD1. V was clipped by 1 base and J by 9 bases; unmatched bases: 6. Germline CDR1 and CDR2: LGHNA and YSLEER. This CDR3 has 15 amino acids.

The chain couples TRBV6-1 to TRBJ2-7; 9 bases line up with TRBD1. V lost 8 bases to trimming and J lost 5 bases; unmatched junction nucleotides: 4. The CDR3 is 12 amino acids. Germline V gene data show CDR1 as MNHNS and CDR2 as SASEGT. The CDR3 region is CASRDRDHEQYF. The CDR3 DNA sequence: TGTGCCAGCCGGGACAGGGACCACGAGCAGTACTTC.

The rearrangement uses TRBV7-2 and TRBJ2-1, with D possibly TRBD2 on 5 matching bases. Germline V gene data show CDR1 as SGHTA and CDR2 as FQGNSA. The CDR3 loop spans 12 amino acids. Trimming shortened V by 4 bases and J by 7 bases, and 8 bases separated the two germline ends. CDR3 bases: TGTGCCAGCAGCTCACTAGAAAATGAGCAGTTCTTC. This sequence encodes CASSSLENEQFF.

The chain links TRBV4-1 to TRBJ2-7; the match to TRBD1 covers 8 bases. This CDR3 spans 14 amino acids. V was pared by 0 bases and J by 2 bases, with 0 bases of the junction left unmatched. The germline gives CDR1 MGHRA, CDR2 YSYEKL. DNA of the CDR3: TGCGCCAGCAGCCAAGAACAGGGGGCCTACGAGCAGTACTTC. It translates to CASSQEQGAYEQYF.

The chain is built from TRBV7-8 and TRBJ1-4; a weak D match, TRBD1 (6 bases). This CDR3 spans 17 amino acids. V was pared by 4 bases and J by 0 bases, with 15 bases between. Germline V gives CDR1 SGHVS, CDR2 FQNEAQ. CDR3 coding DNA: TGTGCCAGCAGCTCATCGCAGGGGCCCGCAACTAATGAAAAACTGTTTTTT. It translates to CASSSSQGPATNEKLFF.

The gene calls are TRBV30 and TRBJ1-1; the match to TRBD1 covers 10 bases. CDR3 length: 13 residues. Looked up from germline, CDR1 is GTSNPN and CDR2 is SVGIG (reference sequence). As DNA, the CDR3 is TGTATGGGACAGGGGTTTTTACACACTGAAGCTTTCTTT. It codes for CMGQGFLHTEAFF.

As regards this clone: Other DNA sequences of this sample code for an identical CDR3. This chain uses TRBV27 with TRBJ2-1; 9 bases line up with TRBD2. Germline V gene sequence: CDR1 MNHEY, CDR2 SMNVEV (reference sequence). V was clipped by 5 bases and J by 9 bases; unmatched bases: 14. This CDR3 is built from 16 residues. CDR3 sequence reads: CASSPQRTSVGGEQFF. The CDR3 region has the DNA TGTGCCAGCAGTCCGCAGCGGACTAGCGTGGGGGGTGAGCAGTTCTTC.

This chain's CDR3 is CASSVGQSYEQYF. DNA of the CDR3: TGTGCCAGCAGTGTTGGCCAGTCCTACGAGCAGTACTTC. The chain couples TRBV25-1 to TRBJ2-7; D gene unclear. The ends were cut back, 4 bases at V and 1 base at J, with 8 bases in the middle. This CDR3 has 13 amino acids. In germline, CDR1 is MGHDK, CDR2 SYGVNS.

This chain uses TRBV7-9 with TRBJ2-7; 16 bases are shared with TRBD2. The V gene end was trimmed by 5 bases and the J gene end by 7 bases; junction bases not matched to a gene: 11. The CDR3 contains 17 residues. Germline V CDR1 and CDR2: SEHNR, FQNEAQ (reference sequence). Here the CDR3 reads CASSPTPGTSGRGEQYF. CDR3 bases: TGTGCCAGCAGCCCTACCCCCGGGACTAGCGGGAGGGGGGAGCAGTACTTC. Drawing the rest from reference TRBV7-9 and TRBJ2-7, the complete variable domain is DTGVSQNPRHKITKRGQNVTFRCDPISEHNRLYWYRQTLGQGPEFLTYFQNEAQLEKSRLLSDRFSAERPKGSFSTLEIQRTEQGDSAMYLCASSPTPGTSGRGEQYFGPGTRLTVT.

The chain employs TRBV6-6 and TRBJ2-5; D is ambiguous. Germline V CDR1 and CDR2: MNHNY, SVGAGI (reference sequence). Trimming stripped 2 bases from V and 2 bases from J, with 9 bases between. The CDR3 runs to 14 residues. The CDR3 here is CASSYVSLQETQYF. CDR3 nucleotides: TGTGCCAGCAGTTACGTCTCTCTGCAAGAGACCCAGTACTTC.

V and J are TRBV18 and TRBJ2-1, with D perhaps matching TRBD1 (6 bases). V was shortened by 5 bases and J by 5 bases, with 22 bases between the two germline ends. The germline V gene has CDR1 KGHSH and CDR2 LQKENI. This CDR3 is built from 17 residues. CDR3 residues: CASSSSPGTPKNNEQFF. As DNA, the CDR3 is TGTGCCAGCTCATCTTCTCCGGGGACACCAAAAAACAATGAGCAGTTCTTC.